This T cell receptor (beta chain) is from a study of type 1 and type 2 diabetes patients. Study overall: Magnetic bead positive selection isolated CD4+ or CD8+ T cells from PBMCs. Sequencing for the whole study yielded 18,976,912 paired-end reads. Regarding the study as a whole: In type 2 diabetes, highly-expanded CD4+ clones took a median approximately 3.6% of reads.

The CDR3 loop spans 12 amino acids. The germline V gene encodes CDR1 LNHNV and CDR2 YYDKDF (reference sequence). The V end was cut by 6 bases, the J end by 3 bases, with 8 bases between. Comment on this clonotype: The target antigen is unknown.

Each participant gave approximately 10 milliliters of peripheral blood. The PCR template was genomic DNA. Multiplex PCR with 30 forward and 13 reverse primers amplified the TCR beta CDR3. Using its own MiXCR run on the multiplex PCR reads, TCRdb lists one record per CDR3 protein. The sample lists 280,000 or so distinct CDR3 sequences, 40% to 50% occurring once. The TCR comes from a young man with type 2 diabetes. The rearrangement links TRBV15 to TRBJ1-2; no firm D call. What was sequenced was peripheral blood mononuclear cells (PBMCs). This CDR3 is CATRRRDYGYTF. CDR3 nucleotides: TGTGCCACCAGAAGGCGAGACTATGGCTACACCTTC.